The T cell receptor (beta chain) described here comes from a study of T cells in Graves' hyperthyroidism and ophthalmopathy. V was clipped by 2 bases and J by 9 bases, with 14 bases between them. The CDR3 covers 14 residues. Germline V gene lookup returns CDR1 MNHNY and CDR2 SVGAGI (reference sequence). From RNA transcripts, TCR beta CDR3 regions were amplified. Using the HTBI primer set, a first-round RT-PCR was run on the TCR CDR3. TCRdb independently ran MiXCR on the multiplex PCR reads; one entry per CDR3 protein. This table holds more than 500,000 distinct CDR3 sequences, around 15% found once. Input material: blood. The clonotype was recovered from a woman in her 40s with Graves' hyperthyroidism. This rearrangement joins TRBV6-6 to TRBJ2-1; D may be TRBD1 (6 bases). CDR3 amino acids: CASSYPGTPGEQFF. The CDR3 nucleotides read TGTGCCAGCAGTTACCCAGGGACACCGGGTGAGCAGTTCTTC.